The rows below give T cell receptor beta chains drawn from one sample of a study of T cell responses to AZD1222 COVID-19 vaccine. The assay was immunoSEQ multiplex PCR, and TCRdb's table has in-frame clones only and misses some. The data hold about 140,000 clones, with roughly 90% observed a single time. Sequences were derived from peripheral blood, sampled 28 days after the second AZD1222 dose. The origin of the receptors is an adult who received the AZD1222 COVID-19 vaccine. Each CDR3 is given with its conserved first and last residue. Each record gives: V gene, clone size, D gene, J gene, CDR3 protein, CDR3 DNA. A D gene is named only where the DNA matches it firmly. Clone size appears in some rows only: once, few, many, or a class for an expanded clone.

TRBV3-1/TRBV3-2	-	TRBD2	TRBJ2-7	CASSQPSGILLYEQYF	TGTGCCAGCAGCCAACCGAGCGGGATTTTGCTTTACGAGCAGTACTTC
TRBV4-1	-	TRBD1	TRBJ1-4	CASSRSGQAFFRNEKLFF	TGCGCCAGCAGCCGTTCGGGACAGGCGTTTTTCCGTAATGAAAAACTGTTTTTT
TRBV2	-	-	TRBJ1-2	CASSARQGRYGYTF	TGTGCCAGCAGTGCCCGCCAGGGGCGCTATGGCTACACCTTC
TRBV6-1	-	-	TRBJ2-1	CASSDMGGNEQFF	TGTGCCAGCAGTGATATGGGGGGCAATGAGCAGTTCTTC
TRBV29-1	-	-	TRBJ2-5	CSVERVAGYQETQYF	TGCAGCGTTGAAAGGGTCGCGGGGTACCAAGAGACCCAGTACTTC
TRBV5-1	-	-	TRBJ1-4	CASSLGIVAASNEKLFF	TGCGCCAGCAGCTTGGGGATTGTGGCAGCCTCTAATGAAAAACTGTTTTTT
TRBV5-4	-	TRBD2	TRBJ2-3	CASSPLVAGSTDTQYF	TGTGCCAGCAGCCCCCTAGTAGCGGGAAGCACAGATACGCAGTATTTT
TRBV12-5	-	-	TRBJ1-2	CASNQGESLYGYTF	TGTGCTAGTAACCAAGGGGAGAGCCTCTATGGCTACACCTTC
TRBV24-1	-	-	TRBJ2-3	CATSGGAAEATDTQYF	TGTGCCACCAGTGGGGGGGCAGCGGAAGCTACGGATACGCAGTATTTT
TRBV7-7	-	-	TRBJ2-7	CASSSRRGAEQYF	TGTGCTAGCAGCTCCCGGAGGGGTGCCGAGCAGTACTTC
TRBV2	-	-	TRBJ2-6	CASSEQGSSGANVLTF	TGTGCCAGCAGTGAACAGGGAAGCTCTGGGGCCAACGTCCTGACTTTC
TRBV4-2	-	-	TRBJ1-3	CASSQGVISGNTIYF	TGTGCCAGCAGCCAAGGGGTGATATCTGGAAACACCATATATTTT
TRBV7-3	-	-	TRBJ1-6	CASSSGVRGFDSPLHF	TGTGCCAGCAGCAGCGGGGTGAGGGGATTCGATTCACCCCTCCACTTT
TRBV27	-	TRBD2	TRBJ2-3	CASSPLGLAGSSTDTQYF	TGTGCCAGCAGTCCCCTGGGACTAGCGGGCTCTAGCACAGATACGCAGTATTTT
TRBV5-4	-	-	TRBJ2-3	CASSLGTVAPTDTQYF	TGTGCCAGCAGCTTGGGTACAGTTGCTCCCACAGATACGCAGTATTTT
TRBV19	-	-	TRBJ1-1	CASTGMGTEAFF	TGTGCCAGCACAGGGATGGGCACTGAAGCTTTCTTT
TRBV6-5	-	-	TRBJ1-1	CASLAPSRPEAFF	TGTGCCAGCCTCGCGCCTTCGCGGCCTGAAGCTTTCTTT
TRBV5-1	-	-	TRBJ1-6	CASSLSYGSNSPLHF	TGCGCCAGCAGCTTGAGTTACGGCTCCAATTCACCCCTCCACTTT
TRBV6-5	-	-	TRBJ1-2	CASSYSGFDYTF	TGTGCCAGCAGTTACTCTGGGTTTGACTACACCTTC
TRBV11-2	-	-	TRBJ1-2	CASSSTSDAPRGGYTF	TGTGCCAGCAGCTCGACGTCGGACGCCCCTCGAGGAGGCTACACCTTC
TRBV15	-	-	TRBJ2-7	CATSSGQSSYEQYF	TGTGCCACCAGCAGCGGACAGTCCTCCTACGAGCAGTACTTC
TRBV27	-	-	TRBJ2-7	CASSLKGSSYEQYF	TGTGCCAGCAGTTTAAAGGGGAGCTCCTACGAGCAGTACTTC
TRBV4-1	-	TRBD2	TRBJ2-7	CASSQDVWAGAYEQYF	TGCGCCAGCAGCCAAGATGTTTGGGCGGGGGCCTACGAGCAGTACTTC
TRBV5-6	once	TRBD1	TRBJ1-5	CASSLGRGRGSNQPQHF	TGTGCCAGCAGCTTGGGCAGGGGGCGCGGTAGCAATCAGCCCCAGCATTTT
TRBV12-5	once	-	TRBJ1-5	CASGLAPGAPQHF	TGTGCTAGTGGTTTGGCCCCTGGTGCGCCCCAGCATTTT
TRBV20-1	once	TRBD1	TRBJ1-1	CSARQQGKAFF	TGCAGTGCCCGCCAACAGGGGAAAGCTTTCTTT